This entry lists 21 T cell receptor beta chains sequenced from one sample in a study of T cell changes during pregnancy in multiple sclerosis. Sequencing was performed with immunoSEQ multiplex PCR; in TCRdb, only in-frame clones are kept and a portion is missing. The table has about 43,000 clones, 85% to 90% seen once. The specimen comprised peripheral blood, sampled in the second trimester of pregnancy. These TCRs come from a female donor in good health, enrolled as a control in a pregnancy study.

This clone came up once. The chain employs TRBV25-1 and TRBJ2-1, with TRBD2 matching 7 bases. The CDR3 has 16 amino acids. Looked up from germline, CDR1 is MGHDK and CDR2 is SYGVNS. The V gene end was trimmed by 7 bases and the J gene end by 3 bases; junction bases not matched to a gene: 12. The CDR3 DNA reads TGTGCCAGCAAGGCGCCCTGGGGAGGGGACTACAATGAGCAGTTCTTC. The encoded protein is CASKAPWGGDYNEQFF.

The chain uses TRBV7-6 and TRBJ2-1; 11 bases are shared with TRBD2. The CDR3 length is 15 residues. Germline V gene data show CDR1 as SGHVS and CDR2 as FNYEAQ. After removal of 4 bases from V and 7 bases from J, the junction contained 6 bases not matched to a gene. The CDR3 here is CASSSLTSGSNEQFF. CDR3 coding DNA: TGTGCCAGCAGCTCCCTCACTAGCGGGAGTAATGAGCAGTTCTTC.

This chain joins TRBV10-3 and TRBJ2-3; the D gene is possibly TRBD1 (5 bases). V was shortened by 0 bases and J by 6 bases, with 7 bases between the two germline ends. The CDR3 loop spans 13 amino acids. The germline V gene encodes CDR1 ENHRY and CDR2 SYGVKD. The CDR3 reads CAISESPGDTQYF. CDR3 coding DNA: TGTGCCATCAGTGAGTCTCCAGGGGATACGCAGTATTTT.

The chain uses TRBV19 and TRBJ1-2, with 7 bases matching TRBD1. Germline CDR1 reads LNHDA; CDR2 reads SQIVND (reference sequence). The CDR3 length is 15 residues. V was clipped by 6 bases and J by 4 bases; unmatched bases: 11. CDR3 DNA: TGTGCCAGTAGCAACTTTGGGACAGAGATCTATGGCTACACCTTC. Its protein product is CASSNFGTEIYGYTF.

This clone showed up just once. The V and J genes are TRBV5-1 and TRBJ1-1, with 8 positions matching TRBD1. This CDR3 contains 14 residues. J was trimmed by 2 bases and V by 4 bases; bases with no gene match: 4. Germline V gene lookup returns CDR1 SGHRS and CDR2 YFSETQ. The CDR3 bases are TGCGCCAGCAGCAGAGGACAGGGAAACACTGAAGCTTTCTTT. It codes for CASSRGQGNTEAFF.

J is TRBJ2-2 and V is TRBV6-1, with a tentative D call TRBD1 (5 bases). Looked up from germline, CDR1 is MNHNS and CDR2 is SASEGT. The CDR3 totals 14 residues. The ends were cut back, 1 base at V and 4 bases at J, with 7 bases in the middle. The CDR3, as DNA: TGTGCCAGCAGTGAAGGACAGCCCACCGGGGAGCTGTTTTTT. This sequence encodes CASSEGQPTGELFF.

The V and J genes are TRBV19 and TRBJ1-2, with a tentative D call TRBD1 (5 bases). The CDR3 is made up of 11 amino acids. V gave up 10 bases and J gave up 6 bases, with 12 bases separating them. CDR1 and CDR2 (germline): LNHDA, SQIVND (reference sequence). Here the CDR3 DNA reads TGTGCCACATCGTACAGGAATGGCTACACCTTC. Protein product: CATSYRNGYTF.

This chain connects TRBV5-8 to TRBJ1-2; no firm D call. CDR3 length: 13 residues. From germline, CDR1 is SGHTS and CDR2 YDEGEE. Trimming took off 4 bases at V and 7 bases at J, with 14 bases between the two ends. DNA for the CDR3: TGTGCCAGCAGCACTAGGACGTGGGGTGGCTACACCTTC. Its translation: CASSTRTWGGYTF.

The chain combines TRBV6-5 with TRBJ2-5; D is undetermined. The germline V gene encodes CDR1 MNHEY and CDR2 SVGAGI. This CDR3 has 14 residues. Trimming pared 2 bases from V and 1 base from J, leaving 8 bases between. The CDR3 region is CASSYSQIQETQYF. The CDR3 nucleotides are TGTGCCAGCAGTTACAGTCAGATCCAAGAGACCCAGTACTTC.

The chain combines TRBV6-1 with TRBJ2-3; TRBD1 matches at 11 bases. The length of the CDR3 is 14 residues. The ends lost 5 bases at V and 4 bases at J; junction bases unmatched: 2. In germline, CDR1 is MNHNS, CDR2 SASEGT. The CDR3 region has the DNA TGTGCCAGCAGTAGGGACAGGGGGTCAGATACGCAGTATTTT. It yields the protein CASSRDRGSDTQYF.

The chain combines TRBV30 with TRBJ2-1, with no clear D. Per germline, CDR1 GTSNPN and CDR2 SVGIG (reference sequence). This CDR3 is built from 11 residues. Trimming shortened V by 0 bases and J by 11 bases, and 8 bases separated the two germline ends. CDR3 DNA: TGTGCCTGGAGTGTACAACTAAAGCAGTTCTTC. This translates into CAWSVQLKQFF.

The rearrangement links TRBV2 to TRBJ2-3, with D uncertain. Germline lookup yields CDR1 SNHLY and CDR2 FYNNEI. The V and J ends lost 2 bases and 0 bases respectively, with 15 bases between them. This CDR3 is built from 17 residues. CDR3 nucleotide sequence: TGTGCCAGCAGTGAACGAGTCCAAATTAGAAGCACAGATACGCAGTATTTT. Translating it yields CASSERVQIRSTDTQYF. The complete variable domain, with remaining parts taken from reference TRBV2 and TRBJ2-3, reads EPEVTQTPSHQVTQMGQEVILRCVPISNHLYFYWYRQILGQKVEFLVSFYNNEISEKSEIFDDQFSVERPDGSNFTLKIRSTKLEDSAMYFCASSERVQIRSTDTQYFGPGTRLTVL.

The V call is TRBV7-9, the J call TRBJ1-2; 9 nucleotides match TRBD1. V shed 0 bases, J shed 6 bases, and the junction held 8 bases outside the gene matches. The CDR3 runs 16 residues. Per the germline V gene, CDR1 is SEHNR and CDR2 is FQNEAQ (reference sequence). Here the CDR3 reads CASSLARSTGGDGYTF. In DNA form, the CDR3 reads TGTGCCAGCAGCTTAGCGAGGAGTACAGGGGGCGATGGCTACACCTTC.

The V and J genes are TRBV2 and TRBJ2-1; 8 bases fit TRBD2. This CDR3 is built from 15 residues. Germline V gene sequence: CDR1 SNHLY, CDR2 FYNNEI. Losses at the gene ends were 7 bases for V and 2 bases for J; bases not matched to a gene: 7. Here the CDR3 DNA reads TGTGCCAGCAATCCGGGACTAGGGACCTACAATGAGCAGTTCTTC. It yields the protein CASNPGLGTYNEQFF.

This clone has a single count. This chain joins TRBV11-2 and TRBJ2-1; TRBD2 aligns across 7 bases. Germline V gives CDR1 SGHAT, CDR2 FQNNGV. This CDR3 is 12 amino acids long. V was pared by 6 bases and J by 10 bases, with 6 bases of the junction left unmatched. DNA of the CDR3: TGTGCCAGCAGGCCCGGGACTACGGAGCAGTTCTTC. This translates into CASRPGTTEQFF.

The chain recombines TRBV2 with TRBJ2-1; 12 bases are shared with TRBD2. Germline CDR1 SNHLY, CDR2 FYNNEI. This CDR3 has 15 amino acids. V dropped 6 bases and J dropped 10; count of bases not matched to a gene: 10. The CDR3 sequence: CASRDVLAGGWEQFF. The CDR3, as DNA: TGTGCCAGCAGAGATGTACTAGCGGGGGGCTGGGAGCAGTTCTTC.

The sample holds one count of this clone. The rearrangement links TRBV7-6 to TRBJ2-2; weak D call: TRBD2 (6 bases). V gave up 6 bases and J gave up 0 bases, with 14 bases separating them. The CDR3 is 16 amino acids. The germline gives CDR1 SGHVS, CDR2 FNYEAQ. In nucleotides, the CDR3 is TGTGCCAGCAGTTCTGGACTACAAGCGAACACCGGGGAGCTGTTTTTT. Translated: CASSSGLQANTGELFF.

The rearrangement uses TRBV21-1 and TRBJ2-7; TRBD2 is the table's D call, not checked against the DNA. TRBV21-1 is described as a pseudogene. The CDR3 spans 15 residues. CDR3 bases: TGTGCCAGCAGCAAACGGAGGTGGCGGTCCTACGAGCAGTACTTC. It encodes CASSKRRWRSYEQYF.

The genes are TRBV30 and TRBJ1-5; 8 bases match TRBD1. The germline V gene encodes CDR1 GTSNPN and CDR2 SVGIG (reference sequence). The CDR3 runs to 14 residues. V lost 4 bases, J lost 8 bases, and 10 bases stayed unmatched. The CDR3, as DNA: TGTGCCTGGAAAGGGACAGGCCGTTTGGAGCCCCAGCATTTT. Protein product: CAWKGTGRLEPQHF.

Here the CDR3 reads CASSPQAGPTDTQYF. The CDR3 DNA is TGTGCCAGCAGCCCCCAAGCGGGACCCACAGATACGCAGTATTTT. The rearrangement uses TRBV11-3 and TRBJ2-3, with 7 bases that match TRBD2. J lost 2 bases, V lost 5 bases, and 7 bases had no gene match. CDR1 and CDR2 (germline): SGHNT, YENEEA. The CDR3 runs to 15 residues. The entire variable domain, with the rest obtained from reference TRBV11-3 and TRBJ2-3, is as follows: EAGVVQSPRYKIIEKKQPVAFWCNPISGHNTLYWYLQNLGQGPELLIRYENEEAVDDSQLPKDRFSAERLKGVDSTLKIQPAELGDSAVYLCASSPQAGPTDTQYFGPGTRLTVL.

The chain recombines TRBV7-2 with TRBJ1-2; D is ambiguous. The germline V gene has CDR1 SGHTA and CDR2 FQGNSA. Trimming shortened V by 3 bases and J by 4 bases, and 12 bases separated the two germline ends. The CDR3 is 14 amino acids. Here the CDR3 reads CASSFPGRSYGYTF. The CDR3 nucleotides read TGTGCCAGCAGCTTTCCGGGAAGGTCCTATGGCTACACCTTC.